Shown below are 10 T cell receptor beta chains from a single sample sequenced in a study of Ad26.COV2.S vaccination and SARS-CoV-2 variants. Treatment indicated: 15 to 20 received Ad26.COV2.S at low or high dose, single or two shots; roughly 5 received placebo; per-sample allocation not given. Sampling took place 63 days after the first vaccine or placebo injection. Here immunoSEQ multiplex PCR was the method, and the copy in TCRdb shows in-frame clones only, minus some. The table lists around 450,000 clones, roughly 91% of them singletons. The sequencing used peripheral blood, collected in a trial of Ad26.COV2.S vaccine versus placebo. The receptors derive from a person aged 18 to 65 who received the Ad26.COV2.S COVID-19 vaccine or a placebo.

V is TRBV5-1 and J is TRBJ2-1, with a tentative D call TRBD1 (6 bases). Germline lookup yields CDR1 SGHRS and CDR2 YFSETQ. This CDR3 has 16 amino acids. V was pared by 0 bases and J by 8 bases, with 18 bases between. Written as DNA, the CDR3 is TGCGCCAGCAGCTTGGCCGCCGGACAGAGCATCGATGAGCAGTTCTTC. It encodes CASSLAAGQSIDEQFF.

The chain has TRBV7-2 and TRBJ2-5, with 8 bases that match TRBD1. Germline V lookup: CDR1 SGHTA, CDR2 FQGNSA. The CDR3 is 14 amino acids. With 4 bases clipped from V and 5 bases from J, the junction kept 6 bases outside the gene matches. The CDR3 loop reads CASSSRGRGETQYF. CDR3 sequence (DNA): TGTGCCAGCAGCTCCAGGGGGCGCGGGGAGACCCAGTACTTC.

This chain connects TRBV9 to TRBJ2-1; D is possibly TRBD2 (6 bases). Germline V lookup: CDR1 SGDLS, CDR2 YYNGEE. V was trimmed by 0 bases and J by 0 bases, leaving 13 bases between them. The CDR3 consists of 17 residues. The CDR3 nucleotides are TGTGCCAGCAGCGTAGCTGTTAGCGGAGGCTCCTACAATGAGCAGTTCTTC. Residues: CASSVAVSGGSYNEQFF.

The rearrangement links TRBV7-2 to TRBJ2-1; D unresolved. V lost 4 bases and J 5 bases, leaving 9 bases between the germline ends. The CDR3 is 13 residues long. CDR1 and CDR2 from the germline V gene are SGHTA and FQGNSA. CDR3 loop: CASSSELNNEQFF. In DNA, the CDR3 is TGTGCCAGCAGCTCCGAACTCAACAATGAGCAGTTCTTC. Variable domain in full (rest from reference TRBV7-2 and TRBJ2-1): GAGVSQSPSNKVTEKGKDVELRCDPISGHTALYWYRQSLGQGLEFLIYFQGNSAPDKSGLPSDRFSAERTGGSVSTLTIQRTQQEDSAVYLCASSSELNNEQFFGPGTRLTVL.

The CDR3 spells CASSLSRDGGYEQYF. The CDR3 coding sequence is TGTGCCAGCAGCTTGTCTCGGGACGGGGGTTACGAGCAGTACTTC. This chain joins TRBV5-5 and TRBJ2-7; D is perhaps TRBD2 (6 bases). CDR3 size: 15 residues. Deletions cut 1 base from V and 4 bases from J, with 15 bases between. Germline loops: CDR1 SGHKS, CDR2 YYEKEE (reference sequence).

The chain recombines TRBV11-2 with TRBJ2-1; TRBD1 agrees at 8 bases. CDR3 length: 15 amino acids. Per germline, CDR1 SGHAT and CDR2 FQNNGV. Trimming removed 5 bases from V and 3 bases from J; junction bases left unmatched: 6. CDR3 residues: CASSTGGSDYNEQFF. The CDR3 DNA reads TGTGCCAGCAGCACAGGGGGGAGCGACTACAATGAGCAGTTCTTC.

The genes are TRBV7-2 and TRBJ1-3, with D unresolved. The CDR3 sequence is 13 residues long. Trimming pared 1 base from V and 4 bases from J, leaving 5 bases between. Per germline, CDR1 SGHTA and CDR2 FQGNSA. The CDR3 DNA sequence: TGTGCCAGCAGCTTAGGTTACGGAAACACCATATATTTT. Residues: CASSLGYGNTIYF.

With respect to this clone: The same CDR3 also results from other DNA sequences found in this sample. The gene calls are TRBV6-5 and TRBJ1-5, with TRBD1 matching over 10 bases. From germline, CDR1 is MNHEY and CDR2 SVGAGI. The V gene end was trimmed by 6 bases and the J gene end by 2 bases; junction bases not matched to a gene: 1. This CDR3 has 14 residues. The CDR3 loop reads CASRTGGGNQPQHF. The CDR3, as DNA: TGTGCCAGCAGGACAGGGGGCGGCAATCAGCCCCAGCATTTT.

The chain carries TRBV10-3 and TRBJ2-3; tentative D call: TRBD2 (6 bases). The germline V and J ends were trimmed by 4 bases and 4 bases, with 18 bases remaining between them. Germline CDR1 ENHRY, CDR2 SYGVKD. The CDR3 is 16 amino acids. CDR3 protein: CAISGTGKRVSDTQYF. The CDR3 nucleotides read TGTGCCATCAGTGGGACGGGTAAGCGGGTCTCAGATACGCAGTATTTT.

The chain joins TRBV7-3 to TRBJ2-1; TRBD1 is a possible D gene (6 bases). V was trimmed by 5 bases and J by 5 bases, leaving 16 bases between them. This CDR3 is 15 amino acids long. Germline assignment: CDR1 SGHTA and CDR2 FQGTGA. The CDR3 DNA follows: TGTGCCAGCAGCAAACGGACAGCCACCCACAATGAGCAGTTCTTC. This gives the protein CASSKRTATHNEQFF.